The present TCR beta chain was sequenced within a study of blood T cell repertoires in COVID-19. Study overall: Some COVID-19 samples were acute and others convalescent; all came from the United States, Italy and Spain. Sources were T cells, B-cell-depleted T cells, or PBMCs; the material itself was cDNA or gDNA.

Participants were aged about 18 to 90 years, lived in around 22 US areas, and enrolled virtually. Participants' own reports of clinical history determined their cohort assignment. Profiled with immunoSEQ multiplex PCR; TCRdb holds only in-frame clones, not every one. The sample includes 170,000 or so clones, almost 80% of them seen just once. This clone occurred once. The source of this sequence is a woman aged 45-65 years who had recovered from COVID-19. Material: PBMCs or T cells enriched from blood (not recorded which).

The CDR3: CASSLGASSYNSPLHF. In DNA form, the CDR3 reads TGCGCCAGCAGCTTGGGGGCCAGCTCCTATAATTCACCCCTCCACTTT. The chain is built from TRBV5-1 and TRBJ1-6; no clear D. Germline V CDR1 and CDR2: SGHRS, YFSETQ. This CDR3 comprises 16 residues. Trimming removed 0 bases at V and 0 bases at J, with 7 bases between.